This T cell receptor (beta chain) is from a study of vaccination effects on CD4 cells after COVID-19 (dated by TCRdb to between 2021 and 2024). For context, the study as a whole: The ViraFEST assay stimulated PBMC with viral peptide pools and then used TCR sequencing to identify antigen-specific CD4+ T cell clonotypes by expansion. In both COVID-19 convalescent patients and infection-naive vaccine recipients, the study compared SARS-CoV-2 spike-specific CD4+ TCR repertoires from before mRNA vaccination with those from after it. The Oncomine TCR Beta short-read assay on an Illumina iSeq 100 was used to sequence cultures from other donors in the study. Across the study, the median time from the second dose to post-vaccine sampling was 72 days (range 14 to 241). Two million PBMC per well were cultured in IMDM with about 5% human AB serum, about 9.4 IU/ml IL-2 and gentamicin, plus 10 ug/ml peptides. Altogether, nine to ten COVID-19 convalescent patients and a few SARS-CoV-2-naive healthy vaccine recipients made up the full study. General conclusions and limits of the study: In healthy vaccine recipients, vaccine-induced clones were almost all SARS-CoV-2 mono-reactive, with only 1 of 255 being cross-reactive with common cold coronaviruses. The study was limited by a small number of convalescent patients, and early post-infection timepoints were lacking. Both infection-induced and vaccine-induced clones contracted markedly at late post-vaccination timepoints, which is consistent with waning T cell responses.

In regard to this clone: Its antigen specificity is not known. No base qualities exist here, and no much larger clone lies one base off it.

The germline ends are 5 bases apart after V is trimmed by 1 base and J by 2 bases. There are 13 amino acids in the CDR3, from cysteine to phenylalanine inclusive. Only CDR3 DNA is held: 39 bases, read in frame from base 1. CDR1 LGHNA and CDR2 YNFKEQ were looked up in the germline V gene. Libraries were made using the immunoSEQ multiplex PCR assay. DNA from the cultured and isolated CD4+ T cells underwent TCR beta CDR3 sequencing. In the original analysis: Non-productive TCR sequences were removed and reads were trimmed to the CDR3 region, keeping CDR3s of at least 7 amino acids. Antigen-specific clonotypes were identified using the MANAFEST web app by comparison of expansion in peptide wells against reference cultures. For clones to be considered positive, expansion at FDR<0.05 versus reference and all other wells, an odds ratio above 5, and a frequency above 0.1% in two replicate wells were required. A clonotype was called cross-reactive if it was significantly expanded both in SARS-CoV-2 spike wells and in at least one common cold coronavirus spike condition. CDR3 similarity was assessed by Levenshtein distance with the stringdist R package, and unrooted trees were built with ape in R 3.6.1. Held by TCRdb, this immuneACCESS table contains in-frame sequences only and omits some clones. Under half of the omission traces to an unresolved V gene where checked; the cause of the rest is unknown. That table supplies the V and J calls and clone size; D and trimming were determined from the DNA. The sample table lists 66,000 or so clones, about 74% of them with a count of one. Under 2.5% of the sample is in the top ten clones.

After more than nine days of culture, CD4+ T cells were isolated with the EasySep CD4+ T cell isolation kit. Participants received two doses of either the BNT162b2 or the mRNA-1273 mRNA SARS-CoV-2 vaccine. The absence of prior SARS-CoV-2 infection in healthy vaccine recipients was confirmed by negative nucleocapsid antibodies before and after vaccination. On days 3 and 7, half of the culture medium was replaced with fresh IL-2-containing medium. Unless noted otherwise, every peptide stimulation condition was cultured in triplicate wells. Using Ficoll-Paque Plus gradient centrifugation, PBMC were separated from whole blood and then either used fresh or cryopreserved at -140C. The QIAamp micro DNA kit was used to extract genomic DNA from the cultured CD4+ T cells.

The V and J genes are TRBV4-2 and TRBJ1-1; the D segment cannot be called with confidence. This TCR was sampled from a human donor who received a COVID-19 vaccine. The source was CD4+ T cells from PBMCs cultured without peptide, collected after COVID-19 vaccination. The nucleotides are TGTGCCAGCAGCCAAGGGGGAAACACTGAAGCTTTCTTT. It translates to CASSQGGNTEAFF.